A selection of T cell receptor beta chains follows, all from one sample in a study of regulatory T cells in long-lasting Graves disease. TCRdb called the multiplex PCR reads again in MiXCR, with one record for every CDR3 protein. The sample has about 470,000 distinct CDR3 sequences, 15% to 20% seen once. This sample also belongs to another study, concerning T cells in Graves' hyperthyroidism and ophthalmopathy.

The sample in question was peripheral blood mononuclear cells (PBMCs), obtained at new diagnosis, from a patient treated with antithyroid drugs. These receptors all come from a man in his forties with Graves disease. CDR3s include the opening cysteine and the closing phenylalanine or tryptophan. D genes are given only for firm matches. Size tells how often a clone was seen (once, few, many) or the class of an expanded clone, and some rows leave it out.

size	V	D	J	DNA	CDR3
-	TRBV6-1	TRBD2	TRBJ2-3	TGTGCCAGCAGCCTACGGGATAGCGGGAGTCGGACAGATACGCAGTATTTT	CASSLRDSGSRTDTQYF
-	TRBV6-1	-	TRBJ2-5	TGTGCCAGCAGTGGGTTTGCGGAGACCCAGTACTTC	CASSGFAETQYF
few	TRBV24-1	TRBD1	TRBJ2-3	TGTGCCACCAGTGATTTCCAAGGGACAGGACCCACAGATACGCAGTATTTT	CATSDFQGTGPTDTQYF
many	TRBV27	-	TRBJ2-1	TGTGCCAGCCAACCTGCGCTTTACTCCTACAATGAGCAGTTCTTC	CASQPALYSYNEQFF
many	TRBV5-6	-	TRBJ1-6	TGTGCCAGCAGCTTGAGGCGGACGAATTATTCCCCCCTCCACTTT	CASSLRRTNYSPLHF
few	TRBV12-3/TRBV12-4	-	TRBJ1-1	TGTGCCAGCAGTTTATTCCTTTTGAACACTGAAGCTTTCTTT	CASSLFLLNTEAFF
many	TRBV11-2	TRBD1	TRBJ2-3	TGTGCCAGCAGCTCACCTCCGGGACAGATCACAGATACGCAGTATTTT	CASSSPPGQITDTQYF
many	TRBV28	-	TRBJ1-4	TGTGCCAGCAGGGGTTACGGGGGGGCCGAAGTTGAAAAACTGTTTTTT	CASRGYGGAEVEKLFF
-	TRBV5-5	-	TRBJ1-3	TGTGCCAGCAGCGCGATCCAGGGAGCTGGAAACACCATATATTTT	CASSAIQGAGNTIYF
many	TRBV2	TRBD2	TRBJ2-1	TGTGCCAGCAGTGTCCTAGCGGATAATGAGCAGTTCTTC	CASSVLADNEQFF
many	TRBV6-2/TRBV6-3	TRBD2	TRBJ2-7	TGTGCCAGCACCCAGGGCGGGAGCTCCTACGAGCAGTACTTC	CASTQGGSSYEQYF
-	TRBV5-1	TRBD1	TRBJ1-2	TGCGCCAGCAGCTCCCGGACAGGGCTTACCTATGGCTACACCTTC	CASSSRTGLTYGYTF
few	TRBV5-1	TRBD2	TRBJ2-3	TGCGCCAGCAGCTCCCTCGGGACTAGCGGGAGCACCACAGATACGCAGTATTTT	CASSSLGTSGSTTDTQYF
many	TRBV3-1	TRBD1	TRBJ1-2	TGTGCCAGCAGCCGGATGGACAGGCCTCTTGGTGGCTACACCTTC	CASSRMDRPLGGYTF
many	TRBV30	TRBD2	TRBJ2-1	TGTGCCTGGAGTGGTGCGGGAGGGACTTATGTCTCCTACAATGAGCAGTTCTTC	CAWSGAGGTYVSYNEQFF
-	TRBV3-1	-	TRBJ2-7	TGTGCCAGCAGCCAAGGCCCCCATGATAGCTCACCGTCCTACTCCTACGAGCAGTACTTC	CASSQGPHDSSPSYSYEQYF
many	TRBV2	-	TRBJ1-5	TGTGCCAGCAGTGAATATCCGGGGGTCCAGCCCCAGCATTTT	CASSEYPGVQPQHF
many	TRBV6-5	TRBD1	TRBJ2-7	TGTGCCAGCAGTTACTCGACAGGGACCTCCTACGAGCAGTACTTC	CASSYSTGTSYEQYF
-	TRBV20-1	-	TRBJ2-2	TGCAGTGCTAGAGTAATGTCCGGGGAGCTGTTTTTT	CSARVMSGELFF
many	TRBV10-3	TRBD1	TRBJ2-7	TGTGCCATCAGTGAGGACCTCCCGGGACAGGGTTACGAGCAGTACTTC	CAISEDLPGQGYEQYF
few	TRBV24-1	-	TRBJ2-1	TGTGCCACCCAAGAGGGGACAACCAACAATGAGCAGTTCTTC	CATQEGTTNNEQFF
few	TRBV28	-	TRBJ2-1	TGTGCCAGCAGTGTCTCCAGGGACCCAAGGGACAATGAGCAGTTCTTC	CASSVSRDPRDNEQFF
many	TRBV28	-	TRBJ2-1	TGTGCCAGCAGTTTAGCATGGGGGGCTTCCTACAATGAGCAGTTCTTC	CASSLAWGASYNEQFF
-	TRBV12-5	TRBD1	TRBJ1-6	TGTGCTAGTGGACAGGGGCATTCACCCCTCCACTTT	CASGQGHSPLHF
many	TRBV28	-	TRBJ2-7	TGTGCCAGCAGTTTAGCCGGGGCGAGCACCTACGAGCAGTACTTC	CASSLAGASTYEQYF
many	TRBV20-1	-	TRBJ2-1	TGCAGTGCTAGAGCCCCGACAGGACTAGTGTTCCTCTTC	CSARAPTGLVFLF
-	TRBV5-1	-	TRBJ2-2	TGCGCCAGCAGCGGAACCGGACGGCGGAGGGGCACCGGGGAGCTGTTTTTT	CASSGTGRRRGTGELFF